This T cell receptor (beta chain) originates from a study of cytomegalovirus exposure and HLA in healthy donors. Study conclusions and caveats: When analyzed later, a missense DCLRE1C variant was found to be linked to TCR beta V- and J-gene trimming. Later analysis showed most CMV-associated TCR beta chains appearing HLA-restricted.

With regard to this clone: Its specificity is not known.

V lost 8 bases and J lost 0, with 12 bases in between. The CDR3 runs to 14 residues. In germline, CDR1 is LNHDA, CDR2 SQIVND (reference sequence). The study ran its PCR with 60 Vbeta and 13 Jbeta primers. Clones were sequenced by immunoSEQ multiplex PCR, and TCRdb holds only the in-frame ones, with some missing. The sample contains tens of thousands of clones, just over 85% of which appear only once. Sample: PBMCs. This sequence joins TRBV19 and TRBJ2-3; possible D gene TRBD1, 6 bases. This TCR was sampled from a middle-aged woman in good health and CMV-seropositive. CDR3: CASRDTSSTDTQYF. The CDR3 DNA reads TGTGCCAGTCGGGACACCAGTAGCACAGATACGCAGTATTTT.